These T cell receptor beta chains were read from a single sample in a study of cytomegalovirus exposure and HLA in healthy donors. Profiling relied on immunoSEQ multiplex PCR, and the TCRdb table lists in-frame clones only, not all of them. This sample has under 200,000 clones; 10% to 15% occur once, and the top ten carry about 7.8%. Sequencing was carried out using PBMCs. The receptors stem from a man aged 50 to 60 in good health and CMV-seropositive. Each CDR3 is given with its conserved first and last residue. The order of the fields is V gene, D gene, clone size, J gene, CDR3 protein, CDR3 DNA. D genes are given only for firm matches. The size field is filled for only some rows; it gives once, few, many or a size class.

>TRBV7-8|NA|few|TRBJ2-7
CASSRNRDSYEQYF
TGTGCCAGCAGCAGAAACCGGGACTCTTACGAGCAGTACTTC
>TRBV19|TRBD1|NA|TRBJ1-1
CASQRDRVLTTEAFF
TGTGCCAGTCAGAGGGACAGGGTTCTGACCACTGAAGCTTTCTTT
>TRBV6-5|TRBD1|few|TRBJ1-5
CASSYGGQGYQPQHF
TGTGCCAGCAGTTACGGGGGACAGGGGTATCAGCCCCAGCATTTT
>TRBV5-1|NA|few|TRBJ1-2
CASREVGDGYTF
TGCGCCAGCAGGGAGGTCGGTGATGGCTACACCTTC
>TRBV6-5|TRBD1|few|TRBJ2-1
CASRGTGGGEQFF
TGTGCCAGCAGAGGGACAGGGGGAGGGGAGCAGTTCTTC
>TRBV27|NA|NA|TRBJ2-3
CASSLTRRDTQYF
TGTGCCAGCAGTCTGACACGTAGGGATACGCAGTATTTT
>TRBV18|TRBD1|few|TRBJ1-2
CASSPLAGQGSNYGYTF
TGTGCCAGCTCACCATTAGCGGGACAGGGGTCTAACTATGGCTACACCTTC
>TRBV5-6|NA|NA|TRBJ1-1
CASSLEWQGQTEAFF
TGTGCCAGCAGCTTGGAGTGGCAGGGGCAAACTGAAGCTTTCTTT
>TRBV28|NA|NA|TRBJ2-4
CASSISFISNIQYF
TGTGCCAGCAGTATTTCCTTCATAAGCAACATTCAGTACTTC
>TRBV5-1|TRBD1|NA|TRBJ1-1
CASSLGDRGPVNTEAFF
TGCGCCAGCAGCTTGGGGGACAGGGGGCCCGTGAACACTGAAGCTTTCTTT
>TRBV4-3|NA|few|TRBJ1-6
CASSQSSSYNSPLHF
TGCGCCAGCAGCCAAAGTAGCTCCTATAATTCACCCCTCCACTTT
>TRBV11-3|NA|NA|TRBJ1-1
CASKRGSTEAFF
TGTGCCAGCAAGAGAGGAAGCACTGAAGCTTTCTTT
>TRBV7-2|NA|NA|TRBJ2-2
CASSPLASTGELFF
TGTGCCAGCAGCCCCCTCGCTAGCACCGGGGAGCTGTTTTTT
>TRBV6-5|NA|once|TRBJ1-4
CASSYSRGGLEKLFF
TGTGCCAGCAGTTACTCAAGGGGCGGATTGGAAAAACTGTTTTTT
>TRBV5-1|NA|NA|TRBJ1-2
CASSLAAGLGGYTF
TGCGCCAGCAGCTTGGCCGCAGGGTTAGGTGGCTACACCTTC
>TRBV9|NA|NA|TRBJ2-2
CASSVGTLNTGELFF
TGTGCCAGCAGCGTGGGGACACTTAACACCGGGGAGCTGTTTTTT
>TRBV13|TRBD1|NA|TRBJ2-1
CASRDGTGGAYNEQFF
TGTGCCAGCAGGGATGGGACAGGGGGCGCTTACAATGAGCAGTTCTTC
>TRBV7-2|TRBD1|few|TRBJ2-2
CASSPDRVIPGELFF
TGTGCCAGCAGCCCTGACAGGGTAATTCCCGGGGAGCTGTTTTTT
>TRBV29-1|TRBD1|few|TRBJ1-2
CSVARQGGDYGYTF
TGCAGCGTTGCCAGACAGGGGGGGGACTATGGCTACACCTTC
>TRBV10-3|TRBD2|NA|TRBJ2-3
CAISRAGGPSDTQYF
TGTGCCATCAGTCGGGCGGGGGGGCCGTCAGATACGCAGTATTTT
>TRBV10-2|TRBD1|NA|TRBJ2-3
CASRWTGSDTQYF
TGCGCCAGCAGATGGACAGGGTCGGATACGCAGTATTTT
>TRBV5-4|NA|NA|TRBJ1-2
CASSLVSGARGYTF
TGTGCCAGCAGCTTGGTGTCAGGGGCGAGAGGCTACACCTTC
>TRBV30|TRBD2|NA|TRBJ2-7
CAWSLADSYEQYF
TGTGCCTGGAGCCTAGCGGACTCCTACGAGCAGTACTTC
>TRBV7-8|NA|NA|TRBJ2-1
CASSPRTRGDEQFF
TGTGCCAGCAGCCCCCGGACAAGGGGCGATGAGCAGTTCTTC
>TRBV10-2|TRBD1|NA|TRBJ1-5
CASNDRVQPQHF
TGCGCCAGCAACGACAGGGTCCAGCCCCAGCATTTT
>TRBV6-1|TRBD2|NA|TRBJ2-7
CASNGGGISYEQYF
TGTGCCAGCAATGGCGGGGGAATCTCCTACGAGCAGTACTTC
>TRBV28|TRBD1|NA|TRBJ1-2
CASTLGQGAWYGYTF
TGTGCCAGCACCCTGGGACAGGGGGCATGGTATGGCTACACCTTC
>TRBV9|NA|few|TRBJ2-7
CASSVDDSYEQYF
TGTGCCAGCAGCGTAGACGACAGCTACGAGCAGTACTTC
>TRBV7-9|NA|NA|TRBJ2-3
CASSLGWVAVSTDTQYF
TGTGCCAGCAGCTTGGGCTGGGTAGCGGTTAGCACAGATACGCAGTATTTT
>TRBV4-1|NA|NA|TRBJ2-7
CASRQETGSYEQYF
TGCGCCAGCAGACAAGAAACAGGGTCCTACGAGCAGTACTTC
>TRBV30|TRBD2|few|TRBJ2-1
CAWSLKRGGRGRDEQFF
TGTGCCTGGAGCCTTAAACGGGGGGGGCGGGGACGGGATGAGCAGTTCTTC
>TRBV6-6|TRBD1|few|TRBJ1-1
CASSYSGQGSEAFF
TGTGCCAGCAGTTACTCGGGACAGGGATCTGAAGCTTTCTTT
>TRBV28|TRBD1|NA|TRBJ1-2
CASSRQGAGYTF
TGTGCCAGCAGTCGACAGGGGGCTGGCTACACCTTC
>TRBV9|NA|NA|TRBJ2-3
CASSPRTDTQYF
TGTGCCAGCAGCCCTCGCACAGATACGCAGTATTTT
>TRBV30|NA|few|TRBJ1-6
CASNIGNSPLHF
TGTGCCTCCAACATCGGGAATTCACCCCTCCACTTT
>TRBV5-5|NA|few|TRBJ1-3
CASSPLSTGNTIYF
TGTGCCAGCAGCCCTCTATCGACTGGAAACACCATATATTTT
>TRBV12-5|TRBD1|few|TRBJ2-2
CASGLQGTSNTGELFF
TGTGCTAGTGGATTACAGGGGACATCCAACACCGGGGAGCTGTTTTTT
>TRBV30|NA|few|TRBJ1-4
CAWSVARGEKLFF
TGTGCCTGGAGTGTAGCACGGGGTGAAAAACTGTTTTTT
>TRBV9|TRBD2|few|TRBJ2-3
CASSVEASGGTDTQYF
TGTGCCAGCAGCGTAGAGGCTAGCGGGGGAACAGATACGCAGTATTTT
>TRBV7-9|NA|NA|TRBJ2-2
CASSWAPSGELFF
TGTGCCAGCAGTTGGGCCCCCTCCGGGGAGCTGTTTTTT
>TRBV27|NA|few|TRBJ1-5
CASSLSYRPGNQPQHF
TGTGCCAGCAGTTTATCTTACAGACCCGGCAATCAGCCCCAGCATTTT
>TRBV27|NA|few|TRBJ2-3
CASTRSTSDTQYF
TGTGCCAGCACCCGGTCGACATCAGATACGCAGTATTTT
>TRBV7-2|NA|NA|TRBJ1-1
CASSPGEGWTEAFF
TGTGCCAGCAGTCCAGGGGAGGGATGGACTGAAGCTTTCTTT
>TRBV7-6|TRBD1|NA|TRBJ1-2
CASSSLPQTGGVGYTF
TGTGCCAGCAGCTCCTTACCTCAAACAGGGGGCGTTGGCTACACCTTC
>TRBV29-1|TRBD2|few|TRBJ2-2
CSVADRGGIGAGELFF
TGCAGCGTTGCCGACCGGGGGGGCATAGGGGCCGGGGAGCTGTTTTTT
>TRBV15|NA|NA|TRBJ1-3
CATSRGGTGNTIYF
TGTGCCACCAGCAGAGGCGGTACTGGAAACACCATATATTTT
>TRBV4-1|NA|NA|TRBJ2-7
CASSHGSSYEQYF
TGCGCCAGCAGCCACGGGTCCTCTTACGAGCAGTACTTC
>TRBV5-6|NA|NA|TRBJ2-3
CASSEGRWVGTDTQYF
TGTGCCAGCTCGGAGGGCCGCTGGGTGGGCACAGATACGCAGTATTTT
>TRBV11-3|NA|NA|TRBJ1-6
CASSLKDRFNSPLHF
TGTGCCAGCAGCTTAAAGGACAGATTCAATTCGCCCCTCCACTTT
>TRBV6-1|NA|few|TRBJ1-2
CASSFGESNYGYTF
TGTGCCAGCAGTTTCGGGGAGTCTAACTATGGCTACACCTTC
>TRBV9|TRBD2|NA|TRBJ2-3
CASSVSGGRTDTQYF
TGTGCCAGCAGCGTAAGCGGGGGGCGAACAGATACGCAGTATTTT
>TRBV9|TRBD1|few|TRBJ1-3
CASSVTGASGNTIYF
TGTGCCAGCAGCGTTACAGGGGCCTCTGGAAACACCATATATTTT
>TRBV25-1|TRBD2|NA|TRBJ2-5
CASSRWTGGQETQYF
TGTGCCAGCAGTCGATGGACGGGGGGGCAAGAGACCCAGTACTTC
>TRBV6-5|TRBD2|few|TRBJ2-5
CASSRLGGGRETQYF
TGTGCCAGCAGCAGGCTGGGCGGGGGGCGAGAGACCCAGTACTTC
>TRBV5-4|TRBD1|NA|TRBJ2-3
CASSLEGASGYF
TGTGCCAGCAGCTTGGAGGGGGCCTCGGGGTATTTT
>TRBV5-4|NA|few|TRBJ2-2
CASSQQGGGELFF
TGTGCCAGCAGTCAGCAAGGAGGCGGGGAGCTGTTTTTT
>TRBV4-2|NA|few|TRBJ2-1
CASSQDQGLASPYNEQFF
TGTGCCAGCAGCCAAGATCAGGGGCTAGCATCGCCCTACAATGAGCAGTTCTTC
>TRBV6-5|NA|NA|TRBJ2-2
CASSYRQGGPGELFF
TGTGCCAGCAGTTACCGGCAGGGGGGCCCCGGGGAGCTGTTTTTT
>TRBV18|NA|few|TRBJ2-4
CASSPIRVGAKNIQYF
TGTGCCAGCTCACCTATCAGGGTGGGAGCCAAAAACATTCAGTACTTC